The clone carrying this TCR beta chain was detected a few times. What it recognizes is unknown. Sequencing targeted expressed TCRB transcripts, as all isolated RNA had been reverse transcribed. Profiled with immunoSEQ multiplex PCR; TCRdb holds only in-frame clones, not every one. The table includes about 320,000 clones, less than 15% detected once. This specimen comes from a study of beta chain features in type 1 diabetes. Study outcomes and limitations: In cDNA sequencing, cells with high TCR expression could be over-represented.

Germline-derived CDR1 and CDR2 are SGHTS and YDEGEE. J lost 7 bases, V lost 0 bases, and 10 bases had no gene match. The length of the CDR3 is 16 residues. The chain employs TRBV5-8 and TRBJ2-3; 8 bases fit TRBD1. Source material: central memory CD4+ T cells from blood. This receptor was taken from a man aged 25-40 years in good health. The CDR3: CASSLEGTGLKNTQYF. The CDR3 nucleotides are TGTGCCAGCAGCTTGGAGGGGACAGGACTGAAGAATACGCAGTATTTT. The variable domain in full, with the rest retrieved from reference TRBV5-8 and TRBJ2-3, is EAGVTQSPTHLIKTRGQQATLRCSPISGHTSVYWYQQALGLGLQFLLWYDEGEERNRGNFPPRFSGRQFPNYSSELNVNALELEDSALYLCASSLEGTGLKNTQYFGPGTRLTVL.